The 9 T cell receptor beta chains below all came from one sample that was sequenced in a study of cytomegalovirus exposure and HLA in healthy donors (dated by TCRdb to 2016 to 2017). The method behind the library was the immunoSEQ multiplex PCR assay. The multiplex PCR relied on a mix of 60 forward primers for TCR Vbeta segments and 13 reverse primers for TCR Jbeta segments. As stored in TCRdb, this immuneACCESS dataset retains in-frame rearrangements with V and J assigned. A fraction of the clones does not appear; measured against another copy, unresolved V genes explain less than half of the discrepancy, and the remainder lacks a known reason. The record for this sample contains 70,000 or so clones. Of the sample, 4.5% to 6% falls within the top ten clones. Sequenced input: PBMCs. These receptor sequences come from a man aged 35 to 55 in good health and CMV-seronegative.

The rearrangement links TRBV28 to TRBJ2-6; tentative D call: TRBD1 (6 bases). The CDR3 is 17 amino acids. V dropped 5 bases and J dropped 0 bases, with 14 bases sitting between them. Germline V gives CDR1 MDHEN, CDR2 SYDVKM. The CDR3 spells CASSPRGRGSGANVLTF. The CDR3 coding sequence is TGTGCCAGCAGTCCCCGGGGCAGGGGCTCTGGGGCCAACGTCCTGACTTTC. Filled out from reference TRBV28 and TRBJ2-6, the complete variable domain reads DVKVTQSSRYLVKRTGEKVFLECVQDMDHENMFWYRQDPGLGLRLIYFSYDVKMKEKGDIPEGYSVSREKKERFSLILESASTNQTSMYLCASSPRGRGSGANVLTFGAGSRLTVL.

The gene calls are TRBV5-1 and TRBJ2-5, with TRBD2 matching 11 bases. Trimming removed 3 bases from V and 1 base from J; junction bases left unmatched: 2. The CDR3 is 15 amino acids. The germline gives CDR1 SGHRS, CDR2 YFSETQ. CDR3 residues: CASSYGTSGQETQYF. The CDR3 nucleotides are TGCGCCAGCAGCTATGGGACTAGCGGCCAAGAGACCCAGTACTTC.

CDR3 protein: CASSYSATGEQYF. In DNA form, the CDR3 reads TGTGCCAGCAGTTACTCAGCAACCGGCGAGCAGTACTTC. The chain has TRBV6-5 and TRBJ2-7, with D unclear. Germline V CDR1 and CDR2: MNHEY, SVGAGI. CDR3 size: 13 residues. Deletions cut 0 bases from V and 6 bases from J, with 9 bases between.

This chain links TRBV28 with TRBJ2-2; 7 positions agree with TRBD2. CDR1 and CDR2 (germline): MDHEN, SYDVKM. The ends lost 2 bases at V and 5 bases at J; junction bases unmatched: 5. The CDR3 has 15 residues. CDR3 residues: CASSLGGVRTGELFF. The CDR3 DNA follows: TGTGCCAGCAGTTTAGGGGGGGTCCGAACCGGGGAGCTGTTTTTT.

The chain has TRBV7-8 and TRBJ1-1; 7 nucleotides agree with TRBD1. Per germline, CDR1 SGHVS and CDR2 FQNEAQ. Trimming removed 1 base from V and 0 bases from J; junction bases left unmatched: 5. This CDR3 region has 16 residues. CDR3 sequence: CASSLDGTAMNTEAFF. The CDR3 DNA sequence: TGTGCCAGCAGCTTAGATGGGACAGCCATGAACACTGAAGCTTTCTTT.

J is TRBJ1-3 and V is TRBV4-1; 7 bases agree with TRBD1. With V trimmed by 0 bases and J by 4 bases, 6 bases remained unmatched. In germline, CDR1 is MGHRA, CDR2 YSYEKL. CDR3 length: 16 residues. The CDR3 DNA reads TGCGCCAGCAGCCAAGAACCCAGGGGGTACGGAAACACCATATATTTT. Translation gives CASSQEPRGYGNTIYF.

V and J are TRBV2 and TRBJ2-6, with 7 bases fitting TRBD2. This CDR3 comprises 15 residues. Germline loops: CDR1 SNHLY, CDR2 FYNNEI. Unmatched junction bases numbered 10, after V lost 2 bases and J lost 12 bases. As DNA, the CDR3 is TGTGCCAGCAGTGAAAGGGTGGCGGGAGCCCCCGTCCTGACTTTC. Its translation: CASSERVAGAPVLTF.

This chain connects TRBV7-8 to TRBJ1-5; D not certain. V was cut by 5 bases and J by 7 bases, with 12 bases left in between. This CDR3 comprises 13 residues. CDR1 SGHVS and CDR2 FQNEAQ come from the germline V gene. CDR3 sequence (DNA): TGTGCCAGCAGCCCTAGCTTCGCCCAGCCCCAGCATTTT. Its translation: CASSPSFAQPQHF.

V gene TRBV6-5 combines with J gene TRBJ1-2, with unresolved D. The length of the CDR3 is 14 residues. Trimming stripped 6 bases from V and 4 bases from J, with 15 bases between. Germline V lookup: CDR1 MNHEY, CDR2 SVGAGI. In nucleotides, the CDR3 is TGTGCCAGCAGCCTCTCTGCGGGCCTCTATGGCTACACCTTC. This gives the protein CASSLSAGLYGYTF.